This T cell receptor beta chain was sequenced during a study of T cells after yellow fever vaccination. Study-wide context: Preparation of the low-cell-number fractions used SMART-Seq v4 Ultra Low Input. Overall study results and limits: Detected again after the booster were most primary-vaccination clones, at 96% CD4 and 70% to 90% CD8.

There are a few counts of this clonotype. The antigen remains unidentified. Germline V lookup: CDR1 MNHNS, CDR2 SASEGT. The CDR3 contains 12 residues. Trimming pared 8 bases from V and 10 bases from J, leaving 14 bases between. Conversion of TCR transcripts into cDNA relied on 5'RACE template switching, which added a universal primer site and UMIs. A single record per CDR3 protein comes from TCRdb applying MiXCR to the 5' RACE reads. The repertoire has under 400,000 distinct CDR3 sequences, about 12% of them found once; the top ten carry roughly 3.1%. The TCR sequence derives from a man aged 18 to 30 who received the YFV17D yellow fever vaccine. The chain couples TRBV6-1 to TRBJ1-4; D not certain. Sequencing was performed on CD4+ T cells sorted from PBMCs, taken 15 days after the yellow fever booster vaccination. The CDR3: CASGVRPGKLFF. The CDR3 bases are TGTGCCAGCGGTGTTCGACCCGGAAAACTGTTTTTT.